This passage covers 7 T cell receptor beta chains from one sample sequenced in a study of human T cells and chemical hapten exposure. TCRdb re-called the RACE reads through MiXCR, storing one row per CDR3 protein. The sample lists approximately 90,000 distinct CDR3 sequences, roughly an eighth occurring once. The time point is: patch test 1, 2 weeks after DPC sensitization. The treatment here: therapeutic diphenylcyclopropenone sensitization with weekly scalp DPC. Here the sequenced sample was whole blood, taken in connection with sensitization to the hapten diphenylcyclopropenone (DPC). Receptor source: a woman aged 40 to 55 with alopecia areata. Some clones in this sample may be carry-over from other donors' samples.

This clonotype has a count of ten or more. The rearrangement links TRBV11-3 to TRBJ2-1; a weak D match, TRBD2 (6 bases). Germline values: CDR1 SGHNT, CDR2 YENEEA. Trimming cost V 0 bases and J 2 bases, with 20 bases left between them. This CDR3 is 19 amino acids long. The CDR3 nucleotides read TGTGCCAGCAGCTTAGATCCGAGACTAGACACTCTTACCTACAATGAGCAGTTCTTC. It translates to CASSLDPRLDTLTYNEQFF.

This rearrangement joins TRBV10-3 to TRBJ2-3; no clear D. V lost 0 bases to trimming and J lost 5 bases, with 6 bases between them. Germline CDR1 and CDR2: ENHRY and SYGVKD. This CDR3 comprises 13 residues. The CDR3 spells CAISESPLDTQYF. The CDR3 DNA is TGTGCCATCAGTGAGTCCCCCCTAGATACGCAGTATTTT.

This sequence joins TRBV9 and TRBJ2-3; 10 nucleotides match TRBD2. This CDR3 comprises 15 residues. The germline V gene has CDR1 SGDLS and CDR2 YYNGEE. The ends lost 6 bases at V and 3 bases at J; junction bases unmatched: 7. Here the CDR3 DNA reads TGTGCCAGCACCAAGTATAGCGGGAGGACAGATACGCAGTATTTT. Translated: CASTKYSGRTDTQYF.

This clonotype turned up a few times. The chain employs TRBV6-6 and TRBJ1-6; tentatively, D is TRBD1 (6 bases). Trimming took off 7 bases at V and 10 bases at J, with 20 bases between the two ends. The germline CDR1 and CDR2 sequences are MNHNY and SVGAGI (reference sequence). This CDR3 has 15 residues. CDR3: CASTPLGGQGSPLHF. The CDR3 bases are TGTGCCAGCACCCCTTTGGGAGGGCAGGGGTCACCCCTCCACTTT.

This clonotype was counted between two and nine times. CDR3 in amino acids: CASSYLLGAEENIQYF. The CDR3 coding sequence is TGTGCCAGCAGTTACTTACTAGGGGCGGAAGAAAACATTCAGTACTTC. The V call is TRBV6-2 or TRBV6-3, the J call TRBJ2-4; perhaps D is TRBD1 or TRBD2 (5 bases each). The CDR3 is 16 amino acids. Trimming pared 1 base from V and 5 bases from J, leaving 15 bases between. Germline CDR1 reads MNHEY; CDR2 reads SVGEGT.

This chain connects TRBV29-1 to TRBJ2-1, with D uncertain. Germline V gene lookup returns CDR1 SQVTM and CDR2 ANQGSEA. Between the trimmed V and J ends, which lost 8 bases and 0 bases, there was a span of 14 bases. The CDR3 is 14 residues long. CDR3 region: CSTPSLSSYNEQFF. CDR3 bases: TGCAGCACCCCGAGTTTGAGCTCCTACAATGAGCAGTTCTTC.

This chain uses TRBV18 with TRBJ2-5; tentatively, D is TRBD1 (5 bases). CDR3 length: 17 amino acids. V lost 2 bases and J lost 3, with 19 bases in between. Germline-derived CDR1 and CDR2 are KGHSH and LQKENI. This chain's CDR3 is CASSPGLLAKGKETQYF. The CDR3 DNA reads TGTGCCAGCTCACCAGGGTTGCTTGCCAAGGGGAAAGAGACCCAGTACTTC.